One sample yielded the 12 T cell receptor beta chains listed below, sequenced in a study of shared clonotypes between healthy human individuals. The repertoire was sequenced with immunoSEQ multiplex PCR; TCRdb's copy has only in-frame clones and lacks some. The top ten clones hold 13% of a sample with more than 450,000 clones, 79% of them seen once. The sequencing input was PBMCs. The receptors were gathered from a woman aged 40 to 50 in good health. Some clones in this sample may be carry-over from other donors' samples.

This chain uses TRBV6-5 with TRBJ2-7; 13 bases fit TRBD2. The CDR3 spans 15 residues. Germline CDR1 is MNHEY and CDR2 is SVGAGI. J lost 2 bases, V lost 6 bases, and 4 bases had no gene match. CDR3 in DNA: TGTGCCAGCAGCACGGGACTAGCGGGAACCTACGAGCAGTACTTC. Protein product: CASSTGLAGTYEQYF.

This CDR3 is CASRLTVSSGNTIYF. In nucleotides, the CDR3 is TGTGCCAGCAGGTTGACAGTTAGCTCTGGAAACACCATATATTTT. The V call is TRBV5-5, the J call TRBJ1-3, with a tentative D call TRBD1 (5 bases). V lost 5 bases, J lost 0 bases, and 12 bases lay in between. Germline CDR1 reads SGHKS; CDR2 reads YYEKEE (reference sequence). The CDR3 totals 15 residues.

The chain carries TRBV30 and TRBJ1-2; 7 bases are a match to TRBD1. The V gene end was trimmed by 0 bases and the J gene end by 7 bases; junction bases not matched to a gene: 5. This CDR3 is built from 13 residues. Germline V gene lookup returns CDR1 GTSNPN and CDR2 SVGIG (reference sequence). The CDR3 loop reads CAWSVTGEGGYTF. CDR3 in DNA: TGTGCCTGGAGTGTCACAGGGGAGGGTGGCTACACCTTC.

J is TRBJ1-4 and V is TRBV28; D call uncertain. Looked up from germline, CDR1 is MDHEN and CDR2 is SYDVKM. The CDR3 has 13 amino acids. Trimming pared 4 bases from V and 8 bases from J, leaving 11 bases between. CDR3 sequence: CASSSSSNEKLFF. The CDR3 DNA follows: TGTGCCAGCAGTTCATCGTCAAACGAAAAACTGTTTTTT.

The chain carries TRBV30 and TRBJ2-1, with 10 positions matching TRBD2. The CDR3 is made up of 15 amino acids. The V and J ends lost 2 bases and 4 bases, in that order; junction bases with no gene match: 5. The germline V gene encodes CDR1 GTSNPN and CDR2 SVGIG (reference sequence). This chain's CDR3 is CAWSTGTSEYNEQFF. DNA of the CDR3: TGTGCCTGGAGTACCGGGACTAGCGAGTACAATGAGCAGTTCTTC. Supplemented by reference TRBV30 and TRBJ2-1, the full variable domain reads SQTIHQWPATLVQPVGSPLSLECTVEGTSNPNLYWYRQAAGRGLQLLFYSVGIGQISSEVPQNLSASRPQDRQFILSSKKLLLSDSGFYLCAWSTGTSEYNEQFFGPGTRLTVL.

The chain has TRBV30 and TRBJ2-1; D possibly corresponds to TRBD2 (5 bases). CDR3 size: 11 residues. The V end was cut by 5 bases, the J end by 6 bases, with 8 bases between. Germline V CDR1 and CDR2: GTSNPN, SVGIG (reference sequence). CDR3 region: CAWPAGNEQFF. The CDR3 bases are TGTGCCTGGCCGGCGGGCAATGAGCAGTTCTTC.

The chain joins TRBV25-1 to TRBJ1-4; D gene ambiguous. The germline CDR1 and CDR2 sequences are MGHDK and SYGVNS. V lost 6 bases and J 8 bases, leaving 10 bases between the germline ends. This CDR3 spans 12 amino acids. The CDR3 DNA reads TGTGCCAGCAGACGAGGACCCGAAAAACTGTTTTTT. It is translated as CASRRGPEKLFF.

The chain recombines TRBV7-8 with TRBJ1-1, with 7 bases matching TRBD1. The CDR3 consists of 13 residues. V shed 5 bases, J shed 4 bases, and the junction held 4 bases outside the gene matches. The V gene's germline CDR1 is SGHVS and CDR2 FQNEAQ. The CDR3 region is CASSDRVGTEAFF. DNA of the CDR3: TGTGCCAGCAGCGACAGGGTTGGCACTGAAGCTTTCTTT.

The genes are TRBV5-1 and TRBJ1-1; the D gene is possibly TRBD1 (6 bases). V lost 3 bases and J 0 bases, leaving 9 bases between the germline ends. CDR3 length equals 14 residues. CDR1 SGHRS and CDR2 YFSETQ come from the germline V gene. CDR3 sequence: CASSWTEMNTEAFF. DNA for the CDR3: TGCGCCAGCAGCTGGACAGAAATGAACACTGAAGCTTTCTTT.

The chain combines TRBV5-6 with TRBJ2-7; no clear D gene. The CDR3 consists of 13 residues. Deletions cut 4 bases from V and 1 base from J, with 9 bases between. From germline, CDR1 is SGHDT and CDR2 YYEEEE. For the CDR3, the DNA is TGTGCCAGCAGCCTTCGGGCATCCTACGAGCAGTACTTC. It translates to CASSLRASYEQYF.

Here the CDR3 DNA reads TGCAGTGCTCGCCTTGGTGACACCATATATTTT. Protein product: CSARLGDTIYF. The chain employs TRBV20-1 and TRBJ1-3, with D unresolved. Trimming pared 5 bases from V and 8 bases from J, leaving 10 bases between. Germline CDR1 is DFQATT and CDR2 is SNEGSKA (reference sequence). The CDR3 contains 11 residues.

This sequence joins TRBV7-2 and TRBJ2-7; no clear D gene. This CDR3 has 14 amino acids. Trimming removed 5 bases at V and 2 bases at J, with 13 bases between. The germline gives CDR1 SGHTA, CDR2 FQGNSA. As DNA, the CDR3 is TGTGCCAGCAGCCCCCGGACGGCAGCCTACGAGCAGTACTTC. As protein: CASSPRTAAYEQYF.